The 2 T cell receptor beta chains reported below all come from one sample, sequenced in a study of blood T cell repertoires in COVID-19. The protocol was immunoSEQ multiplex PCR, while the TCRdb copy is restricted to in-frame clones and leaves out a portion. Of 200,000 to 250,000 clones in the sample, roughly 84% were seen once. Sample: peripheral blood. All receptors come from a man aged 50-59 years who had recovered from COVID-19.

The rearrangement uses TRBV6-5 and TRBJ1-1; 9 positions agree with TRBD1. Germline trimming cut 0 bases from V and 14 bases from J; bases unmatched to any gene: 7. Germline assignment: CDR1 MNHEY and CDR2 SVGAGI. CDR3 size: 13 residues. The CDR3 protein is CASSYSYRGQRFF. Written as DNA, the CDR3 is TGTGCCAGCAGTTACTCCTACAGGGGGCAGAGGTTCTTT.

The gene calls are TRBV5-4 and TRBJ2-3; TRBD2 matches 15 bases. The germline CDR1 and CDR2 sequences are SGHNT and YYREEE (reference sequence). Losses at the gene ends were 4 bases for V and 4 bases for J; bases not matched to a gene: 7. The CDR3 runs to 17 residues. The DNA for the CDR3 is TGTGCCAGCAGCAAACCGGGACTAGCGGGAGGAGCAGATACGCAGTATTTT. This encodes CASSKPGLAGGADTQYF.